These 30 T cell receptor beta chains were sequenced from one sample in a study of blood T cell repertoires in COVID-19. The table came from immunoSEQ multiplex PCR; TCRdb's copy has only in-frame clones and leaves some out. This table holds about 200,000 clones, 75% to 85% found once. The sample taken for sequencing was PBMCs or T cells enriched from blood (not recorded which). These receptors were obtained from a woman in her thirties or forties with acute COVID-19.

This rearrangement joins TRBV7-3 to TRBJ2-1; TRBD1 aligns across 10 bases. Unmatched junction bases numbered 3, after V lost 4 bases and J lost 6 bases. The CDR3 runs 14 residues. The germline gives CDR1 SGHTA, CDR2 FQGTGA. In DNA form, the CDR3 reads TGTGCCAGCAGCTCGAGACAGGGGGCCAATGAGCAGTTCTTC. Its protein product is CASSSRQGANEQFF.

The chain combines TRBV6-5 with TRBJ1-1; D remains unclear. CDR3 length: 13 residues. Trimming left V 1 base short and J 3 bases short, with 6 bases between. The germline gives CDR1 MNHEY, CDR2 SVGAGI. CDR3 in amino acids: CASSYFNYTEAFF. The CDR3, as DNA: TGTGCCAGCAGTTACTTTAATTACACTGAAGCTTTCTTT.

For the CDR3, the DNA is TGCGCCAGCAGCTTTGGGACTAGCGGGGGGCTGAACACCGGGGAGCTGTTTTTT. Translated, it gives CASSFGTSGGLNTGELFF. The chain links TRBV5-1 to TRBJ2-2, with TRBD2 identical over 15 bases. This CDR3 has 18 residues. Trimming took 2 bases from V and 1 from J; bases not matched to a gene: 3. Germline loops: CDR1 SGHRS, CDR2 YFSETQ. Together with reference TRBV5-1 and TRBJ2-2, the CDR3 gives the full variable domain: KAGVTQTPRYLIKTRGQQVTLSCSPISGHRSVSWYQQTPGQGLQFLFEYFSETQRNKGNFPGRFSGRQFSNSRSEMNVSTLELGDSALYLCASSFGTSGGLNTGELFFGEGSRLTVL.

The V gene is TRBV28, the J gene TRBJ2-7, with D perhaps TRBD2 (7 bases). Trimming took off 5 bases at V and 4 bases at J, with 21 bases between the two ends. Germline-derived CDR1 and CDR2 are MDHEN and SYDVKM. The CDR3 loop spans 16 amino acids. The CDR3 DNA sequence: TGTGCCAGCAGTATATCCGGACAGTGGGGAGGGTACGAGCAGTACTTC. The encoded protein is CASSISGQWGGYEQYF.

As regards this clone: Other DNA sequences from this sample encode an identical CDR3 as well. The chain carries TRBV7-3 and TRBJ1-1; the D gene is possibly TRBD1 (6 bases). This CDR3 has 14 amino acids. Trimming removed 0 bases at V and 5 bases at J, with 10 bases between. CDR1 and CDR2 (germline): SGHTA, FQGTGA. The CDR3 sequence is CASSLTGGDTEAFF. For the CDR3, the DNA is TGTGCCAGCAGCTTAACAGGGGGAGATACTGAAGCTTTCTTT. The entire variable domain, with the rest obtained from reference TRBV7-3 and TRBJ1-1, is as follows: GAGVSQTPSNKVTEKGKYVELRCDPISGHTALYWYRQSLGQGPEFLIYFQGTGAADDSGLPNDRFFAVRPEGSVSTLKIQRTERGDSAVYLCASSLTGGDTEAFFGQGTRLTVV.

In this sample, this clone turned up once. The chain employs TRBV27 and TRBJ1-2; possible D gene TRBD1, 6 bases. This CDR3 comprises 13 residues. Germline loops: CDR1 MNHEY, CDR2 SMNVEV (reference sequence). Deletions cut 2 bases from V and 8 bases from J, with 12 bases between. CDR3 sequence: CASSLDRSFGYTF. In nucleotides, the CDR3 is TGTGCCAGCAGTTTAGACAGGAGCTTCGGCTACACCTTC.

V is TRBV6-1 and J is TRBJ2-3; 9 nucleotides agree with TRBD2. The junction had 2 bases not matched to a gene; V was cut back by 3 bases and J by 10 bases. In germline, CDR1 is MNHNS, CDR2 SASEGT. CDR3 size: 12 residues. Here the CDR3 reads CASSDRTSAQYF. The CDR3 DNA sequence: TGTGCCAGCAGTGATAGGACTAGCGCGCAGTATTTT.

The CDR3 bases are TGCGCCAGCAGCCAAGAGAGGTTAAACACAGATACGCAGTATTTT. Protein product: CASSQERLNTDTQYF. This sequence joins TRBV4-3 and TRBJ2-3; D uncertain. This CDR3 is built from 15 residues. Germline V gene data show CDR1 as LGHNA and CDR2 as YSLEER. Trimming removed 0 bases at V and 2 bases at J, with 9 bases between.

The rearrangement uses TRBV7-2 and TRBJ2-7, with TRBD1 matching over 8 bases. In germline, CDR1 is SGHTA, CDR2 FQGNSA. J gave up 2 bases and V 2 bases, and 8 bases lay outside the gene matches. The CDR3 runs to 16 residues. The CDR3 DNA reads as TGTGCCAGCAGCTTATCAAGGGGACAGGAGGCCTACGAGCAGTACTTC. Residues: CASSLSRGQEAYEQYF.

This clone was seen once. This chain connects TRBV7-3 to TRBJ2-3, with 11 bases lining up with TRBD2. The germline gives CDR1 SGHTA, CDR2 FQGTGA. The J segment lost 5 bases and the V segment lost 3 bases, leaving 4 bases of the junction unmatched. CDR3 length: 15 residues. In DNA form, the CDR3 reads TGTGCCAGCAGCTTTAGCGGGGGGGCAGGAGATACGCAGTATTTT. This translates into CASSFSGGAGDTQYF. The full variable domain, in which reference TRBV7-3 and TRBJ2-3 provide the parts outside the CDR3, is GAGVSQTPSNKVTEKGKYVELRCDPISGHTALYWYRQSLGQGPEFLIYFQGTGAADDSGLPNDRFFAVRPEGSVSTLKIQRTERGDSAVYLCASSFSGGAGDTQYFGPGTRLTVL.

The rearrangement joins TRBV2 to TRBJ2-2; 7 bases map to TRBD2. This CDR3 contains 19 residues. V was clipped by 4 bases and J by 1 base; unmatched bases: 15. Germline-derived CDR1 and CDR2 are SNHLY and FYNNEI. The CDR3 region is CASSAPEGGRRENTGELFF. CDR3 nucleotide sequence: TGTGCCAGCAGTGCCCCGGAGGGAGGGAGACGCGAGAACACCGGGGAGCTGTTTTTT.

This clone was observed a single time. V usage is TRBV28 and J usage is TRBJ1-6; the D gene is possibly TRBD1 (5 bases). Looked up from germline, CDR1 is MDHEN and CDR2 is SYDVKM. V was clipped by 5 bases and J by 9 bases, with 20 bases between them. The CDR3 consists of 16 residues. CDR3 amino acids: CASSGGREGFLSPLHF. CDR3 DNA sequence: TGTGCCAGCAGTGGGGGACGGGAGGGTTTTCTTTCACCCCTCCACTTT.

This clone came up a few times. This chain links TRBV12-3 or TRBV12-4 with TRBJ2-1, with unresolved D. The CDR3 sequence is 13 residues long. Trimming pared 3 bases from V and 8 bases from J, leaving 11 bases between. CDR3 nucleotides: TGTGCCAGCAGTTTCTCCCAGAGCGATGAGCAGTTCTTC. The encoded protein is CASSFSQSDEQFF.

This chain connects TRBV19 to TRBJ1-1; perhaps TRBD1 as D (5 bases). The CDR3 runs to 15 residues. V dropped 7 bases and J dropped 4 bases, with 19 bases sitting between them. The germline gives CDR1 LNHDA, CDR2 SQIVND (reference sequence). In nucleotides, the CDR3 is TGTGCCAGTACCGCCGCGGGGGATAGTAGCACTGAAGCTTTCTTT. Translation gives CASTAAGDSSTEAFF. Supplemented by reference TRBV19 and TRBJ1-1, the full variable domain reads DGGITQSPKYLFRKEGQNVTLSCEQNLNHDAMYWYRQDPGQGLRLIYYSQIVNDFQKGDIAEGYSVSREKKESFPLTVTSAQKNPTAFYLCASTAAGDSSTEAFFGQGTRLTVV.

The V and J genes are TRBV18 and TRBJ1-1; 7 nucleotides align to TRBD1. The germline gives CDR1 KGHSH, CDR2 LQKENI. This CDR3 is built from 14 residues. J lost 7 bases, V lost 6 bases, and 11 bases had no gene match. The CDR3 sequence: CASSQGGGDYEAFF. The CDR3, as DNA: TGTGCCAGCTCCCAAGGGGGCGGAGATTATGAAGCTTTCTTT.

The chain's CDR3 is CASSSATGGWGYTF. The CDR3, as DNA: TGTGCCAGCAGCTCCGCGACAGGGGGCTGGGGCTACACCTTC. The genes are TRBV7-2 and TRBJ1-2; 10 nucleotides align to TRBD1. Germline values: CDR1 SGHTA, CDR2 FQGNSA. J gave up 8 bases and V 4 bases, and 7 bases lay outside the gene matches. The CDR3 spans 14 residues.

CDR3 nucleotide sequence: TGTGCCAGCAGCTTATCCAGGGGTAATTCACCCCTCCACTTT. Translated: CASSLSRGNSPLHF. The chain recombines TRBV7-9 with TRBJ1-6; a weak D match, TRBD1 (6 bases). V dropped 2 bases and J dropped 6 bases, with 8 bases sitting between them. The length of the CDR3 is 14 residues. The germline gives CDR1 SEHNR, CDR2 FQNEAQ (reference sequence).

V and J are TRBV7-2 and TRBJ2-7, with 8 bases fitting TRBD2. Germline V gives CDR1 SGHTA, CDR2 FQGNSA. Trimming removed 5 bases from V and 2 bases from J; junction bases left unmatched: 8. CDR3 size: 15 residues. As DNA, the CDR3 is TGTGCCAGCAGCCCCGGCCCAGCGGGGGCCTACGAGCAGTACTTC. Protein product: CASSPGPAGAYEQYF.

The CDR3 coding sequence is TGTGCCAGCAGAACAGGGAACACCGGGGAGCTGTTTTTT. Amino acid sequence: CASRTGNTGELFF. The genes are TRBV2 and TRBJ2-2; TRBD1 is a possible D gene (5 bases). Trimming cost V 6 bases and J 1 base, with 6 bases left between them. CDR3 length: 13 residues. Germline V lookup: CDR1 SNHLY, CDR2 FYNNEI.

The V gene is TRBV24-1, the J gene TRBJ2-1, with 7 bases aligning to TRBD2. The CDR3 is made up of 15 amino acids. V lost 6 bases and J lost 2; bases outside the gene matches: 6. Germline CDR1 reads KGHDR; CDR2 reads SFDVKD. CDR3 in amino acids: CATSFTAGAYNEQFF. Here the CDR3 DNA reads TGTGCCACCAGTTTCACGGCGGGGGCCTACAATGAGCAGTTCTTC.

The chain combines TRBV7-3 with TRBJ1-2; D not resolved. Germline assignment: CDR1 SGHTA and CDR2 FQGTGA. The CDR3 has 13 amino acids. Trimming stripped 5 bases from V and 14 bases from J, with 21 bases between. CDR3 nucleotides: TGTGCCAGCAGCCCGAAAGTAGAGGGCGGTGGGACCTTC. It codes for CASSPKVEGGGTF.

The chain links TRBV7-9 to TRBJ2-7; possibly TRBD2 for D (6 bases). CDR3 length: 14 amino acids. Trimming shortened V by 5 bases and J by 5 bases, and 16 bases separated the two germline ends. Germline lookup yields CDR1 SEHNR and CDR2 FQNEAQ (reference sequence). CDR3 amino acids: CASSTRLDSNEQYF. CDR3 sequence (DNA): TGTGCCAGCAGCACCCGACTAGACTCAAACGAGCAGTACTTC.

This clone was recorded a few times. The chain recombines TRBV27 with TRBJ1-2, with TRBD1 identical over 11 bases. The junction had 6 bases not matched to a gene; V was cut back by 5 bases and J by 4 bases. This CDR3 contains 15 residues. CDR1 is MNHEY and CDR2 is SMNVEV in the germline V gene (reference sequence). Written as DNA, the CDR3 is TGTGCCAGCAGTAAGGGACAGGGGGTGGGCTATGGCTACACCTTC. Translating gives CASSKGQGVGYGYTF.

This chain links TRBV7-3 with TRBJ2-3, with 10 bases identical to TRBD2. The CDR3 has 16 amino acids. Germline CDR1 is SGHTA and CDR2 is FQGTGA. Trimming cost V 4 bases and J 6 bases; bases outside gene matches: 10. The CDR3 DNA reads TGTGCCAGCAGCTCTGGTCTAGCGGGAGCATCGGATACGCAGTATTTT. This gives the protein CASSSGLAGASDTQYF.

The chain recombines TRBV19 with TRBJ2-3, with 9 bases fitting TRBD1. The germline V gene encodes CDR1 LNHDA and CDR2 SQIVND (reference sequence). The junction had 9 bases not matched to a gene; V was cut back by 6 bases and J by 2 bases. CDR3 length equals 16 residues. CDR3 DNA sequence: TGTGCCAGTAGCGCCAACCGGGACAGGGTCACAGATACGCAGTATTTT. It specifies CASSANRDRVTDTQYF.

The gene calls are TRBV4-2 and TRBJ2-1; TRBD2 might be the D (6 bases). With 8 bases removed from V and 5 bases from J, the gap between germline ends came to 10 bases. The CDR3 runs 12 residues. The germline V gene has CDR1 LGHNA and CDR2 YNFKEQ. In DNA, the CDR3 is TGTGCCAGCGGGCGGGAAAACAATGAGCAGTTCTTC. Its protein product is CASGRENNEQFF.

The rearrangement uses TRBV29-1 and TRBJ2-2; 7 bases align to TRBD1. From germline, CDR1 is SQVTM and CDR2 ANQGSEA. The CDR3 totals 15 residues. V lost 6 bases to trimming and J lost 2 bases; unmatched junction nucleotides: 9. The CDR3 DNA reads TGCAGCGTGGAACAACAGGGGCGAAACACCGGGGAGCTGTTTTTT. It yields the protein CSVEQQGRNTGELFF.

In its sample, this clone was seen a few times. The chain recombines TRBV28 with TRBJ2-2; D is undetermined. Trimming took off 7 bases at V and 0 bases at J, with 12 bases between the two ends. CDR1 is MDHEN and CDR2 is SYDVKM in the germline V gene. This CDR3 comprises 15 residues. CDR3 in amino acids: CASIPVQSNTGELFF. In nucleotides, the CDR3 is TGTGCCAGCATCCCGGTCCAATCGAACACCGGGGAGCTGTTTTTT.

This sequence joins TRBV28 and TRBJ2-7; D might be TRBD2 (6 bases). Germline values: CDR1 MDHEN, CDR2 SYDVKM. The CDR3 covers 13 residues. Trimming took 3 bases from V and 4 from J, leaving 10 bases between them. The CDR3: CASSFRAGYEQYF. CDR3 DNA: TGTGCCAGCAGTTTCAGGGCGGGGTACGAGCAGTACTTC.

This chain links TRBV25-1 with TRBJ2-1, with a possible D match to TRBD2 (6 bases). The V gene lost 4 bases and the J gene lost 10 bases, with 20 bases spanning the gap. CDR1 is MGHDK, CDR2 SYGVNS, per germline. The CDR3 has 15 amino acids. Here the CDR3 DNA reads TGTGCCAGCAGTGTGACGGGGACCGGTGCGGGGGAGCAGTTCTTC. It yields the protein CASSVTGTGAGEQFF.